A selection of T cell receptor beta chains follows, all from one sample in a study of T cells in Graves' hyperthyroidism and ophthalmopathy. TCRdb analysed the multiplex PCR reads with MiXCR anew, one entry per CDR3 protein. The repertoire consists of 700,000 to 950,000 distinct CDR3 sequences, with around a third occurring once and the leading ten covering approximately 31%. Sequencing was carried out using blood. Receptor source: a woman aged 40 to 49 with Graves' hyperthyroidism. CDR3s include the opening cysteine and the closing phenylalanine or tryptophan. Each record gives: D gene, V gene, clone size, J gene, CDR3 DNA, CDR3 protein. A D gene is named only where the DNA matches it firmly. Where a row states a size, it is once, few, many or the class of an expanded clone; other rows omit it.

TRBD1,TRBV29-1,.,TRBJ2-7,TGCAGCGGTCTGACAGGGTCTTACGAGCAGTACTTC,CSGLTGSYEQYF
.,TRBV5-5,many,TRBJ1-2,TGTGCCAGCAGGCACGAAGTAGGGGCCTTCTATGGCTACACCTTC,CASRHEVGAFYGYTF
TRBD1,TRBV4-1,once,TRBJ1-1,TGCGCCAGCAGCCAATCCCAGGGGGTGAACACTGAAGCTTTCTTT,CASSQSQGVNTEAFF
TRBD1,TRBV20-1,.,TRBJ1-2,TGCAGTGCTAGGGACCCACAGGGGGGGGTATTTTCTAACTATGGCTACACCTTC,CSARDPQGGVFSNYGYTF
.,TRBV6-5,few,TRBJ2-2,TGTGCCAGCAGTTACGGGCAGGGGACCGTGACCGGGGAGCTGTTTTTT,CASSYGQGTVTGELFF
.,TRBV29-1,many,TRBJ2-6,TGCAGCGTCGCAACAGGGACTGGGGCCAACGTCCTGACTTTC,CSVATGTGANVLTF
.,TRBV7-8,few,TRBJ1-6,TGTGCCAGCAGCTTAGGGACACCCTCCTATAATTCACCCCTCCACTTT,CASSLGTPSYNSPLHF
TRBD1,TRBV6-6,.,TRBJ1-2,TGTGCCAGCAGTTCGGGACAGGGGTATAGGCATGGCTACACCTTC,CASSSGQGYRHGYTF
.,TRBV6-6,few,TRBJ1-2,TGTGCCACCCTACAACAATATGGCTACACCTTC,CATLQQYGYTF
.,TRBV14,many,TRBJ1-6,TGTGCCAGCAGCTCGCGTCCAACTAATAATTCACCCCTCCACTTT,CASSSRPTNNSPLHF
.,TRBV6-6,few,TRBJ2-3,TGTGCCAGCAGAGGACTGGGCACAGATACGCAGTATTTT,CASRGLGTDTQYF
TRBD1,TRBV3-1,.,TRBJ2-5,TGTGCCAGCAGCTCCCCTTGGACAGGGGGAGGCGAGACCCAGTACTTC,CASSSPWTGGGETQYF
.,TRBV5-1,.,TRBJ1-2,TGCGCCAGCAGCTTGTATACAGGGAACTATGGCTACACCTTC,CASSLYTGNYGYTF
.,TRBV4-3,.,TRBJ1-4,TGCGCCAGCAGCCAAGATATTGGGGGTAGCGGAACTAATGAAAAACTGTTTTTT,CASSQDIGGSGTNEKLFF
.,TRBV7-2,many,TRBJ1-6,TGTGCCAGCATGTCACAGAGTTATAATTCACCCCTCCACTTT,CASMSQSYNSPLHF
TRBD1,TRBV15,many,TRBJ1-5,TGTGCCACCAGCCGCAGGGACAGGGCTAATCAGCCCCAGCATTTT,CATSRRDRANQPQHF
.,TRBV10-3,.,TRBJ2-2,.,CAISESNGANVLTFGAGTGELFF
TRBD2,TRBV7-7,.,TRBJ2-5,TGTGCTAGCAGCTTAGTTCCGATAGGACCGAAACTAGCGGGGAAAGAGACCCAGTACTTC,CASSLVPIGPKLAGKETQYF
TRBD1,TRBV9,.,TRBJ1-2,TGTGCCGGCAGCGCCACCGGGACAGACTATCGCTACACCTTC,CAGSATGTDYRYTF
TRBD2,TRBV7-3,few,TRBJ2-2,TGTGCCAGCAGCCAAGAGGCTAGCGGTTACACCGGGGAGCTGTTTTTT,CASSQEASGYTGELFF
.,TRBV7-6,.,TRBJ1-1,TGTGCCAGCAGCCTATCGGGTTTTACTGAATCTTTCTTT,CASSLSGFTESFF
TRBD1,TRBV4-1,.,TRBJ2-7,TGCGCCAGCAGCCAAGGTTCGGGGACAGATCTTTACTACGAGCAGTACTTC,CASSQGSGTDLYYEQYF
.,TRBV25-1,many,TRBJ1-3,TGTGCCAGCAGTGAAAGCGGCAGAAGAAACACCATATATTTT,CASSESGRRNTIYF
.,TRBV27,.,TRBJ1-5,TGTGCCAGCAGTTCGAGGGGAGGCTGGAGCAATCAGCCCCAGCATTTT,CASSSRGGWSNQPQHF
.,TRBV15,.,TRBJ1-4,TGTGCCACCAGCAGAGATGGAAGAAACAGGCCAGATGAAAAACTGTTTTTT,CATSRDGRNRPDEKLFF
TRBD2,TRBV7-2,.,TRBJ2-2,TGTGCCAGCCTGGGGCTAGCGGGAGACGGCGGGGAGCTGTTTTTT,CASLGLAGDGGELFF
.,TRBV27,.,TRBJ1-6,TGTGCCAGCAGTTTAAGGCACCTTAATTCACCCCTCCACTTT,CASSLRHLNSPLHF
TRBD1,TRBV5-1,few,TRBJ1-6,TGCGCCAGCAGCTTTACAGGGGCAGGGTATTCACCCCTCCACTTT,CASSFTGAGYSPLHF
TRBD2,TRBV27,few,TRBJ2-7,TGTGCCAGCAGTTTGTCCGGGACTAGCTTTAGGTACGAGCAGTACTTC,CASSLSGTSFRYEQYF
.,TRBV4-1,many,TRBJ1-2,TGCGCCAGCAGCCAAGCTCGAAGCGGATATGGCTACACCTTC,CASSQARSGYGYTF
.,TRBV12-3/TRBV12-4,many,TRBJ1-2,TGTGCCAGCAGTTTAGTCGGGGGTTTGGGCTACACCTTC,CASSLVGGLGYTF
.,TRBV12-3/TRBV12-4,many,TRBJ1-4,TGTGCCAGCAGCTTAGGGCAGGGGCGTGAAAAACTGTTTTTT,CASSLGQGREKLFF
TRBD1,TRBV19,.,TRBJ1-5,TGTGCCAGTACGGGGACAGGGGGCTCGGGTCAGCCCCAGCATTTT,CASTGTGGSGQPQHF
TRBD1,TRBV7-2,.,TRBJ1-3,TGTGCCAGCAGCCCTGCAGGGGGGGACACCGTATATTTT,CASSPAGGDTVYF
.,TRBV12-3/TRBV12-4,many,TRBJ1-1,TGTGCCAGCAGTAACTGGACAGTTAGTTACACTGAAGCTTTCTTT,CASSNWTVSYTEAFF
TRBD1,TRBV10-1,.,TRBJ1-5,TGCGCCACCAAACAGGGGGCGCGACAGCCCCAGCATTTT,CATKQGARQPQHF
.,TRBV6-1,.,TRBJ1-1,TGTGCCAGCAGAAGGGGACAGAACACTGAAGCTTTCTTT,CASRRGQNTEAFF
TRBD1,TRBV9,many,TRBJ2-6,TGTGCCAGCAGCGACAGGGGCGTCCTGACTTTC,CASSDRGVLTF
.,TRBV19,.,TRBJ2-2,TGTGCCACTACTCAGACCGGGGAGCTGTTTTTT,CATTQTGELFF
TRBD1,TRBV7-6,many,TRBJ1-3,TGTGCCAGCAGCTTAGAGAGGGGGCCCACCTCTGGAAACACCATATATTTT,CASSLERGPTSGNTIYF
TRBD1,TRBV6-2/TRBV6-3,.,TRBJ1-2,TGTGCCAGCAGTTATCAGGGGGCGCGTGGCTACACCTTC,CASSYQGARGYTF
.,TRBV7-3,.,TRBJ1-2,TGTGCCAGCGAAACGGGGCCCTCTGGAAACACCTTC,CASETGPSGNTF
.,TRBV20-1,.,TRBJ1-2,TGCAGTGCCCTTATGGCCGGGACGTCAAACCTAGGTGGCTACACCTTC,CSALMAGTSNLGGYTF
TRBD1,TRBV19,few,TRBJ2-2,TGTGCCAGTAGCTCAGGACAGGGTCCCACCGGGGAGCTGTTTTTT,CASSSGQGPTGELFF
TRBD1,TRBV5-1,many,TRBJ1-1,TGCGCCAGCAGCTTGGGAGGGGGCTACACTGAAGCTTTCTTT,CASSLGGGYTEAFF
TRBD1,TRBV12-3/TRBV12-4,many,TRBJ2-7,TGTGCCAGCAGCCAGGGACAGGGGGCGACCTACGAGCAGTACTTC,CASSQGQGATYEQYF
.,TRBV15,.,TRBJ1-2,TGTGCCACCAGCAGAGAGAGGGAAGGTGCTAACTATGGCTACACCTTC,CATSREREGANYGYTF
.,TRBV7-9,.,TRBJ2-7,TGTGCCAGCGGCCCCGGGACGTTGGAGCAGTACTTC,CASGPGTLEQYF
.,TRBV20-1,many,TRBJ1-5,TGCAGTGCTTTTCTCCGGGACAACAATCAGCCCCAGCATTTT,CSAFLRDNNQPQHF
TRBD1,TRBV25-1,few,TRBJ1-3,TGTGCCAGCACCCGACAGGGGGCTAGCTCTGGAAACACCATATATTTT,CASTRQGASSGNTIYF
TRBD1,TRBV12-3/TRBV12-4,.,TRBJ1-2,TGTGCCAGCAGTTTAAAGGGGGCCGCTGGCTACACCTTC,CASSLKGAAGYTF